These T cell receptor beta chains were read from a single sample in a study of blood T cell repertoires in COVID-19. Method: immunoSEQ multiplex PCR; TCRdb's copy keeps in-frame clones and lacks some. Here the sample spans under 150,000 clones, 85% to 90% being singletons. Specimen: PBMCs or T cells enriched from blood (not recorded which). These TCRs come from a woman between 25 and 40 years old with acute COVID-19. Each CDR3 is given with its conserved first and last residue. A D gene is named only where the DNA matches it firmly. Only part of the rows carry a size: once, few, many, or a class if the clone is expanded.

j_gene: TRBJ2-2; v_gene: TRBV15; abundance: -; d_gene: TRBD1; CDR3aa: CATSREKQGASTGELFF; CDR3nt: TGTGCCACCAGCAGAGAAAAACAGGGGGCCAGCACCGGGGAGCTGTTTTTT
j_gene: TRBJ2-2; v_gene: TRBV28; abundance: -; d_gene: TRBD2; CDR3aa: CASSLWGLAGDEDTGELFF; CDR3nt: TGTGCCAGCAGTTTATGGGGACTAGCGGGAGACGAGGACACCGGGGAGCTGTTTTTT
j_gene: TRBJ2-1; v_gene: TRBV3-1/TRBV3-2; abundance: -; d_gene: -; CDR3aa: CASSTGLGGGEQFF; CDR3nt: TGTGCCAGCAGCACGGGACTTGGAGGCGGTGAGCAGTTCTTC
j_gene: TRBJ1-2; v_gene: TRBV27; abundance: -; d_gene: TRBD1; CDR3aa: CASSFSTGETNYGYTF; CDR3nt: TGTGCCAGCAGTTTTTCGACAGGGGAAACTAACTATGGCTACACCTTC
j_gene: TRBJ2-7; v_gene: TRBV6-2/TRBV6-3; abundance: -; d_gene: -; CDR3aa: CASSPGTYEQYF; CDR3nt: TGTGCCAGCAGTCCCGGGACCTACGAGCAGTACTTC
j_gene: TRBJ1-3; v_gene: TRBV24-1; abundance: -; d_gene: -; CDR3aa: CATSDGHGVGGKSGNTIYF; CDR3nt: TGTGCCACCAGCGATGGCCATGGTGTCGGCGGCAAGTCTGGAAACACCATATATTTT
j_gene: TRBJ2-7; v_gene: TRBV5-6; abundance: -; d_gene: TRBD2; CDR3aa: CASSPRSSGNYEQYF; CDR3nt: TGTGCCAGCAGCCCCCGGAGTAGCGGGAACTACGAGCAGTACTTC
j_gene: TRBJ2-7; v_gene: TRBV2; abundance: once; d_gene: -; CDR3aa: CASSRTAVSYEQYF; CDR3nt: TGTGCCAGCAGTAGGACAGCGGTTTCCTACGAGCAGTACTTC
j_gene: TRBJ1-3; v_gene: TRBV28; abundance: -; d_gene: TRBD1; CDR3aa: CASYRQGTYAGNTIYF; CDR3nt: TGTGCCAGCTACAGACAGGGAACATACGCTGGAAACACCATATATTTT
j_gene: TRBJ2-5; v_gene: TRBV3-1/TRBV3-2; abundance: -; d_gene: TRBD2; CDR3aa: CASSQAQWTSGRLETQYF; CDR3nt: TGTGCCAGCAGCCAGGCCCAATGGACTAGCGGGAGGTTAGAGACCCAGTACTTC
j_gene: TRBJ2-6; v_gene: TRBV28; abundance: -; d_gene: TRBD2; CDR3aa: CASSLGGGRANVLTF; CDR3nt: TGTGCCAGCAGTTTGGGCGGGGGACGGGCCAACGTCCTGACTTTC
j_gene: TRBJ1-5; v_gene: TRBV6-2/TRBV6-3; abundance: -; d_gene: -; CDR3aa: CASSYSGQPQHF; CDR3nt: TGTGCCAGCAGTTACTCGGGCCAGCCCCAGCATTTT
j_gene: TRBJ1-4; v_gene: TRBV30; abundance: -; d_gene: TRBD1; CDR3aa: CAWSAQTQGQGPFF; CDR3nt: TGTGCCTGGAGTGCCCAAACCCAGGGACAGGGCCCGTTTTTT
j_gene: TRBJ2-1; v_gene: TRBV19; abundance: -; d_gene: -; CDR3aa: CASKTDYNEQFF; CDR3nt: TGTGCCAGTAAGACAGACTACAATGAGCAGTTCTTC
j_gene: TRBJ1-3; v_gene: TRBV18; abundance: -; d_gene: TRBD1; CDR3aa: CASSPPGTATWVGNTIYF; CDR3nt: TGTGCCAGCTCACCACCCGGGACAGCAACGTGGGTTGGAAACACCATATATTTT
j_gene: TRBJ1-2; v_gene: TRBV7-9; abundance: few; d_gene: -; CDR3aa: CASSLALDGYGYTF; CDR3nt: TGTGCCAGCAGCTTAGCGCTAGACGGCTATGGCTACACCTTC
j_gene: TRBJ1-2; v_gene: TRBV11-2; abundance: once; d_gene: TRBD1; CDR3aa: CASARQGANNYGYTF; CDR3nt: TGTGCCAGCGCGCGACAGGGGGCCAATAACTATGGCTACACCTTC
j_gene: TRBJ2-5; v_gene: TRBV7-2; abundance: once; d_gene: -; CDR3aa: CASSLFEGRQETQYF; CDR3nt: TGTGCCAGCAGCTTATTCGAGGGGAGGCAAGAGACCCAGTACTTC
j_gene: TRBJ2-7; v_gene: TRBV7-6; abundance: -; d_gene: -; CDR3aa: CASSLQGYEQYF; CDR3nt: TGTGCCAGCAGCCTACAGGGCTACGAGCAGTACTTC
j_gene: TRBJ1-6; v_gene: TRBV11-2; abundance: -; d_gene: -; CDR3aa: CASSLFLARGGYNSPLHF; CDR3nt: TGTGCCAGCAGCTTATTTCTGGCCAGGGGAGGGTATAATTCACCCCTCCACTTT
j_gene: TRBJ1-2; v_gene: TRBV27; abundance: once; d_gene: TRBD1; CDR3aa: CASSSDRVFGYTF; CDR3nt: TGTGCCAGCAGTTCGGACAGGGTTTTCGGCTACACCTTC
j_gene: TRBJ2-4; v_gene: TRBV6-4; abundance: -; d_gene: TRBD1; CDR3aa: CASSEGQGKNIQYF; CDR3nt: TGTGCCAGCAGTGAGGGACAGGGAAAAAACATTCAGTACTTC
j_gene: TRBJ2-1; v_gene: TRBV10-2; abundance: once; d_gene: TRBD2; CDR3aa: CASRLAGGLAIFSSYNEQFF; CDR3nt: TGCGCCAGCAGGCTAGCGGGAGGCTTGGCTATATTTAGCTCCTACAATGAGCAGTTCTTC
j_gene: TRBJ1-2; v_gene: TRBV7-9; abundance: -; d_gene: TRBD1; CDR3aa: CASSLAEGAYGYTF; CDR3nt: TGTGCCAGCAGCTTAGCCGAGGGGGCCTATGGCTACACCTTC
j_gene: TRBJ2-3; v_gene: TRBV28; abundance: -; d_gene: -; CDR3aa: CASSDSASSTDTQYF; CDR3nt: TGTGCCAGCAGCGACTCTGCCTCTAGCACAGATACGCAGTATTTT
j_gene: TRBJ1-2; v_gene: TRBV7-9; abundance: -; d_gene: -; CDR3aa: CASSLYSSTASGYGYTF; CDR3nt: TGTGCCAGCAGCTTATATTCTTCGACGGCTTCGGGGTATGGCTACACCTTC
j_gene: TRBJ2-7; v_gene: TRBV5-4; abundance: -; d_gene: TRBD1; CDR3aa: CASSLGGTGGRF; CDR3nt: TGTGCCAGCAGCTTGGGAGGGACAGGGGGTCGGTTC
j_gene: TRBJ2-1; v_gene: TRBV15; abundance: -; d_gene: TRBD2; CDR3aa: CATSRTSVSYNEQFF; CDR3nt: TGTGCCACCAGCAGAACTAGCGTCTCCTACAATGAGCAGTTCTTC
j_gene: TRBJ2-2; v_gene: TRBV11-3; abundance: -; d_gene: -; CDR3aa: CASSLRVGTGELFF; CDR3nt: TGTGCCAGCAGCTTGAGGGTTGGAACCGGGGAGCTGTTTTTT
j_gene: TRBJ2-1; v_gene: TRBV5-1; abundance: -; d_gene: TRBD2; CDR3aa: CASSWTSGIYNEQFF; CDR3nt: TGCGCCAGCAGCTGGACTAGCGGGATATACAATGAGCAGTTCTTC
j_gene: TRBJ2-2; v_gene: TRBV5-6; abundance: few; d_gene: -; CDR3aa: CASSEVAGPNTGELFF; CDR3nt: TGTGCCAGCAGCGAGGTCGCGGGACCGAACACCGGGGAGCTGTTTTTT
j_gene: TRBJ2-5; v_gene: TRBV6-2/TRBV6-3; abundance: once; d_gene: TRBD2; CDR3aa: CASSYHPISGLARETQYF; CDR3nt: TGTGCCAGCAGTTACCACCCTATCTCCGGACTAGCTCGGGAGACCCAGTACTTC
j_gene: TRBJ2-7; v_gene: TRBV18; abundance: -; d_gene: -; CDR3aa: CASSPISGDSYEQYF; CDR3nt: TGTGCCAGCTCACCAATCTCGGGAGACTCCTACGAGCAGTACTTC
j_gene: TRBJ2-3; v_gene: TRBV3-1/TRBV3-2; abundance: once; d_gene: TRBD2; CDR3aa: CASSPTTSGSGYF; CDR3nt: TGTGCCAGCAGCCCCACGACTAGCGGGTCGGGGTATTTT
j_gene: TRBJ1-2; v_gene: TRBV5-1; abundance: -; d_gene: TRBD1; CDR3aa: CASSRDWGQGLTF; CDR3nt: TGCGCCAGCAGTCGCGACTGGGGACAGGGCCTAACCTTC
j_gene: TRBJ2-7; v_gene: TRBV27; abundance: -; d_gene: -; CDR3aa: CASSLSRGYGSSYEQYF; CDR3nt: TGTGCCAGCAGTTTATCGAGGGGGTACGGTTCCTCCTACGAGCAGTACTTC
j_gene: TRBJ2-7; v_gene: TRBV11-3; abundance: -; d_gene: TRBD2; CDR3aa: CASSPGLAGYEQYF; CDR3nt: TGTGCCAGCAGCCCGGGACTAGCGGGATACGAGCAGTACTTC
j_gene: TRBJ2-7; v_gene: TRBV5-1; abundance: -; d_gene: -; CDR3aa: CASTLGGDNEQYF; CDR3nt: TGCGCCAGTACCCTGGGGGGTGACAACGAGCAGTACTTC
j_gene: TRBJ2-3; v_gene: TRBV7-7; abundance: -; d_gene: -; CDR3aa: CASSLGTRTDTQYF; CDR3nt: TGTGCTAGCAGCCTCGGGACTCGCACAGATACGCAGTATTTT
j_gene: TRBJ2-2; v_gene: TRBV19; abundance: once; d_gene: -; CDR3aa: CASRRGGELFF; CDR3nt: TGTGCCAGTAGGAGAGGAGGGGAGCTGTTTTTT
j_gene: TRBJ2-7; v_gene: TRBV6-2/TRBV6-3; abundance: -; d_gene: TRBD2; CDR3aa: CASSSKRGLATLLEQYF; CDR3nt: TGTGCCAGCAGTTCGAAACGGGGACTAGCCACATTGTTGGAGCAGTACTTC
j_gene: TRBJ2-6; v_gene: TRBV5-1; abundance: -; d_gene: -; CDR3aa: CASSIQGTGANVLTF; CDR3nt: TGCGCCAGCAGCATACAGGGAACCGGGGCCAACGTCCTGACTTTC
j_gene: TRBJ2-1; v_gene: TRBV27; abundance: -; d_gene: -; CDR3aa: CASSQPQSGYNEQFF; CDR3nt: TGTGCCAGCAGCCAACCCCAAAGCGGATACAATGAGCAGTTCTTC
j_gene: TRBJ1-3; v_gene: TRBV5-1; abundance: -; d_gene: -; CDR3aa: CASRADSSSGNTIYF; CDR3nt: TGCGCCAGCAGGGCAGATTCCAGCTCTGGAAACACCATATATTTT
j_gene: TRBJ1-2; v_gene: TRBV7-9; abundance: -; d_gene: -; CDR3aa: CASSYLGGANYGYTF; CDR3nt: TGTGCCAGCAGCTACCTGGGGGGAGCTAACTATGGCTACACCTTC
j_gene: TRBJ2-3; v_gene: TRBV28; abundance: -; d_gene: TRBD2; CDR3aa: CASSFPSGRGRTDTQYF; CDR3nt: TGTGCCAGCAGTTTCCCTAGCGGGAGGGGTCGCACAGATACGCAGTATTTT
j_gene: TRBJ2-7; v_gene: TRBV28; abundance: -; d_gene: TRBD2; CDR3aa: CASSLTSGSGEQYF; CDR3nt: TGTGCCAGCAGTTTAACTAGCGGGAGCGGTGAGCAGTACTTC
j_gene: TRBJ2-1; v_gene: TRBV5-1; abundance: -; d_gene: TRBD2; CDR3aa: CASSLFYGLDHNEQFF; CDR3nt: TGCGCCAGCAGCTTGTTTTATGGACTAGACCACAATGAGCAGTTCTTC
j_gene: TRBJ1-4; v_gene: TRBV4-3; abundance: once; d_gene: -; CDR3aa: CASSEAATNEKLFF; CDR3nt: TGCGCCAGCAGCGAAGCGGCAACTAATGAAAAACTGTTTTTT
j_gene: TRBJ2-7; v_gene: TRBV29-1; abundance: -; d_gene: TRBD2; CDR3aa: CSVLPTSGSSYEQYF; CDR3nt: TGCAGCGTTCTCCCAACTAGCGGGAGCTCCTACGAGCAGTACTTC
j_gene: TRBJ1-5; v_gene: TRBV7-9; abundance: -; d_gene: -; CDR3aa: CASSLALADQPQHF; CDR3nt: TGTGCCAGCAGCTTAGCACTTGCGGATCAGCCCCAGCATTTT
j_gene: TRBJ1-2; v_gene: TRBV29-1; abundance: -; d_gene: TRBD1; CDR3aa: CSVFITGVPANYGYTF; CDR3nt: TGCAGCGTCTTTATCACAGGGGTTCCGGCTAACTATGGCTACACCTTC
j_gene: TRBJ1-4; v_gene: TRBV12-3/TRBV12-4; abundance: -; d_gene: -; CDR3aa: CASSEGIWEKLFF; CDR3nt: TGTGCCAGCAGTGAGGGTATCTGGGAAAAACTGTTTTTT
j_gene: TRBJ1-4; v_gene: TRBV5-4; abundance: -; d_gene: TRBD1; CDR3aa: CASSPSLRTGVEKLFF; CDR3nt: TGTGCCAGCAGCCCCTCCCTAAGGACAGGGGTCGAAAAACTGTTTTTT
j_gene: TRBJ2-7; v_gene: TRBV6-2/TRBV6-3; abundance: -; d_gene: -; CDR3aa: CASSPLGEVEYEQYF; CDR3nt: TGTGCCAGCAGTCCATTAGGGGAGGTGGAGTACGAGCAGTACTTC
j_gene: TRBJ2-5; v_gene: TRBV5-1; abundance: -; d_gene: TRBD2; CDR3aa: CASSVRPTGTSGGQETQYF; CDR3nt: TGCGCCAGCAGCGTAAGGCCCACCGGGACTAGCGGGGGGCAAGAGACCCAGTACTTC
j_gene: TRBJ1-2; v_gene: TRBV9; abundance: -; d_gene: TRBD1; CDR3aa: CASRRETGGNYGYTF; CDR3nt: TGTGCCAGCAGGCGTGAGACAGGGGGCAACTATGGCTACACCTTC
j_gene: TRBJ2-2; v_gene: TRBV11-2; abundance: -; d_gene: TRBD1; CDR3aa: CASSSGTGSTGELFF; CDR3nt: TGTGCCAGCAGCTCCGGGACAGGATCGACCGGGGAGCTGTTTTTT
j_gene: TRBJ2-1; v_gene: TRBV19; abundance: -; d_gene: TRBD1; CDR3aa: CASSDRAHPNEQFF; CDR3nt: TGTGCCAGTAGTGACAGGGCCCATCCCAATGAGCAGTTCTTC
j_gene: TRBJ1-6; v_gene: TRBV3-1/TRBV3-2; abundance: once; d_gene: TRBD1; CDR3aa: CASSHYDRADSPLHF; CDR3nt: TGTGCCAGCAGCCACTACGACAGGGCTGATTCACCCCTCCACTTT